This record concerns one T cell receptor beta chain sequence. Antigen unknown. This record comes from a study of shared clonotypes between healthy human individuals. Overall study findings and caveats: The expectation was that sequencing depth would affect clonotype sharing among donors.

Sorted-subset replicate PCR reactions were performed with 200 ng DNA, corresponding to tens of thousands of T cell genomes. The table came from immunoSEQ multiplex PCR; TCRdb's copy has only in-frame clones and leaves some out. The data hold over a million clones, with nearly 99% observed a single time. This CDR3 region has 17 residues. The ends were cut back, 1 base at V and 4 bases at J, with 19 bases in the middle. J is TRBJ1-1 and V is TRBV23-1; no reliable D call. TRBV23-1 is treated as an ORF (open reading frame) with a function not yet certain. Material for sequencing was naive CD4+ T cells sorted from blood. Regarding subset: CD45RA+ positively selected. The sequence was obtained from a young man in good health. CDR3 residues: CASSQWRVTQGFTEAFF. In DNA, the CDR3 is TGCGCCAGCAGTCAATGGAGAGTAACTCAAGGGTTCACTGAAGCTTTCTTT.